These T cell receptor beta chains were read from a single sample in a study of T cell responses to AZD1222 COVID-19 vaccine. Sequencing used immunoSEQ multiplex PCR; TCRdb keeps in-frame clones, though not all of them. There are 130,000 or so clones in the sample; around 90% occur only once, and around 5.9% lies in the top ten. This sample comprised peripheral blood, obtained on day 0 of AZD1222 vaccination. The source is an adult in good health. Each CDR3 is given with its conserved first and last residue. D genes are given only for firm matches. For some rows the clone size is stated as once, few or many, or as a class when expanded; others skip it.

j_call v_call clone_size d_call cdr3_nt cdr3_aa
TRBJ1-2 TRBV2 - TRBD1 TGTGCCAGCAGGGAAGACAGGGAGAGTGGCTACACCTTC CASREDRESGYTF
TRBJ2-7 TRBV5-1 - - TGCGCCAGCAGCTTGGTTGGATCCCTCGGCTACGAGCAGTACTTC CASSLVGSLGYEQYF
TRBJ2-7 TRBV6-5 - TRBD1 TGTGCCAGCAGTTTAGGGGGCGCCCTACCCTACGAGCAGTACTTC CASSLGGALPYEQYF
TRBJ2-1 TRBV7-7 - - TGTGCTAGCAGCCCAGGAGCAGGTGGGAATGAGCAGTTCTTC CASSPGAGGNEQFF
TRBJ2-6 TRBV18 - - TGTGCCAGCTCCCCGGGCGGACAGAAGATCTCTGGGGCCAACGTCCTGACTTTC CASSPGGQKISGANVLTF
TRBJ1-2 TRBV4-3 - TRBD1 TGCGCCAGCAGCCAAGGATCGACAGGGGGAAGCAGAGGCTACACCTTC CASSQGSTGGSRGYTF
TRBJ1-1 TRBV5-1 - - TGCGCCAGCAGCTTGGAATCAGGGTCAAGCACTGAAGCTTTCTTT CASSLESGSSTEAFF
TRBJ2-5 TRBV3-1/TRBV3-2 - TRBD2 TGTGCCAGCAGCCAGGCTCCCAGCAGCGGGGGCGGGGAGACCCAGTACTTC CASSQAPSSGGGETQYF
TRBJ2-7 TRBV5-6 - - TGTGCCAGCAGCTTGGCCGCAGGTTACGAGCAGTACTTC CASSLAAGYEQYF
TRBJ1-1 TRBV6-5 - - TGTGCCAGCAAGTTACGGGTACGGGGGAACACTGAAGCTTTCTTT CASKLRVRGNTEAFF
TRBJ2-5 TRBV7-2 - - TGTGCCAGCACCCCGGGGTATAAGAGGACCCAGTACTTC CASTPGYKRTQYF
TRBJ1-2 TRBV30 - - TGTGCCTGGAGTGTGGCAGAACATGGCTACACCTTC CAWSVAEHGYTF
TRBJ1-2 TRBV10-3 once - TGTGCCATCGTGGACACCTATGGCTACACCTTC CAIVDTYGYTF
TRBJ2-3 TRBV5-6 - TRBD2 TGTGCCAGCGTAGGCGGGGGGACAGATACGCAGTATTTT CASVGGGTDTQYF
TRBJ2-1 TRBV5-4 - TRBD1 TGTGCCAGCAGCTTCGGGACAGGTACCTACAATGAGCAGTTCTTC CASSFGTGTYNEQFF
TRBJ1-1 TRBV7-3 - - TGTGCCAGCAGCTTTCCCTGGGGTCCCGAGGACACTGAAGCTTTCTTT CASSFPWGPEDTEAFF
TRBJ2-5 TRBV6-5 - TRBD1 TGTGCCAGCAGCCCGACAGGGCTCCAAGAGACCCAGTACTTC CASSPTGLQETQYF
TRBJ2-1 TRBV7-7 many - TGTGCCAGCAGCTTAGCTTCGAGCAATGAGCAGTTCTTC CASSLASSNEQFF
TRBJ2-7 TRBV5-6 - - TGTGCCAGCAGCTACGGCACAGCCTCCTACGAGCAGTACTTC CASSYGTASYEQYF
TRBJ1-5 TRBV10-3 - TRBD1 TGTGCCATCAGTAGACAGGGGAGCAATCAGCCCCAGCATTTT CAISRQGSNQPQHF
TRBJ2-6 TRBV29-1 few - TGCAGCGTTTTGGACCGCACGAGCTCTGGGGCCAACGTCCTGACTTTC CSVLDRTSSGANVLTF
TRBJ1-2 TRBV5-1 once - TGCGCCAGCAGCCCGGACCCAGACAGAGGCTACACCTTC CASSPDPDRGYTF
TRBJ2-1 TRBV5-4 - TRBD2 TGTGCCAGCAGCTTGGGGGCTAGCGGAGTATACAATGAGCAGTTCTTC CASSLGASGVYNEQFF
TRBJ1-1 TRBV4-1 few - TGCGCCAGCAGCCAAGATGGGGCGAACACTGAAGCTTTCTTT CASSQDGANTEAFF